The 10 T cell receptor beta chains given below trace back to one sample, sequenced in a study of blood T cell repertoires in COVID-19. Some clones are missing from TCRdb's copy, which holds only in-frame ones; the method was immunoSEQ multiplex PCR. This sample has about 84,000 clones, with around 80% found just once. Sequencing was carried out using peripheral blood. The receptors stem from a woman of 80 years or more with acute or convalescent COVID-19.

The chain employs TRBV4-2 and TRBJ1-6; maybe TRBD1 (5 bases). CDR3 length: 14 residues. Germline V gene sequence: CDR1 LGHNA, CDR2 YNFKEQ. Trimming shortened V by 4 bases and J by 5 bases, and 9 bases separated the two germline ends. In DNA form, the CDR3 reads TGTGCCAGCAGCCTGGGGCCTCATAATTCACCCCTCCACTTT. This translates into CASSLGPHNSPLHF.

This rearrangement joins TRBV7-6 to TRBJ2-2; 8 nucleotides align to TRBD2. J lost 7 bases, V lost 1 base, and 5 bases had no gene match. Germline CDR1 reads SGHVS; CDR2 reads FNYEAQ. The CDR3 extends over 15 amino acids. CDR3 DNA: TGTGCCAGCAGCTTAGGAGCGGGAGCGGGCGGGGAGCTGTTTTTT. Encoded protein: CASSLGAGAGGELFF.

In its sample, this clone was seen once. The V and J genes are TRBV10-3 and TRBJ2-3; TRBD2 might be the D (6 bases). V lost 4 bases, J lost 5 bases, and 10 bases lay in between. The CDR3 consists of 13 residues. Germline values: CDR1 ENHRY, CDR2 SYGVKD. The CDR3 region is CAISVGTGDTQYF. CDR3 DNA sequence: TGTGCCATCAGTGTTGGGACTGGAGATACGCAGTATTTT.

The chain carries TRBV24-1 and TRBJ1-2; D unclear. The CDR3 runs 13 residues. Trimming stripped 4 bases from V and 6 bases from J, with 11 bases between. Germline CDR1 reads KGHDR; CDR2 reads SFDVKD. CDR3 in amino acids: CATSDLRVDGYTF. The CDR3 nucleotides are TGTGCCACCAGTGACTTGAGAGTCGATGGCTACACCTTC.

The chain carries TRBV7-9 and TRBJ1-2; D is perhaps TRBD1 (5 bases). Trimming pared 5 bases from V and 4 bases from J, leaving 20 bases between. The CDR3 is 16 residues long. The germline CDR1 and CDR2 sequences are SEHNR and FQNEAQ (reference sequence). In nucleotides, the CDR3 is TGTGCCAGCAGCCTTGAAACTGGAGGGGCTGGCTATGGCTACACCTTC. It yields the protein CASSLETGGAGYGYTF.

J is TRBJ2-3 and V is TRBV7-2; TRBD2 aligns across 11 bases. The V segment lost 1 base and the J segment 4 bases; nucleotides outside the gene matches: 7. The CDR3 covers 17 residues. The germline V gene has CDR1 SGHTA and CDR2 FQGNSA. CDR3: CASSLGLAGGSADTQYF. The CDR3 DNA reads TGTGCCAGCAGCTTAGGGCTAGCGGGAGGCAGCGCAGATACGCAGTATTTT.

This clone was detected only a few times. This CDR3 reads CASSKSGIGEKLFF. CDR3 DNA: TGTGCCAGCAGCAAATCGGGTATCGGAGAAAAACTGTTTTTT. V gene TRBV21-1 combines with J gene TRBJ1-4. TRBV21-1 is a documented pseudogene. The CDR3 spans 14 residues.

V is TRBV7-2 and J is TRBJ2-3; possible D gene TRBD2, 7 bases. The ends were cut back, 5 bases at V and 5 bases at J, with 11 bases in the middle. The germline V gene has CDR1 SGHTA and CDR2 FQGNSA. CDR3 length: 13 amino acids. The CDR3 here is CASSRRGGDTQYF. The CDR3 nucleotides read TGTGCCAGCAGCCGGAGGGGGGGAGATACGCAGTATTTT.

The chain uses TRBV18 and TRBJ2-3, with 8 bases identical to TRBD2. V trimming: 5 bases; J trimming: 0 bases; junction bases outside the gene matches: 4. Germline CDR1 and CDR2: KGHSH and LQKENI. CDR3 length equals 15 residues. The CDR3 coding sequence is TGTGCCAGCTCATCGACTAGCGTAAGCACAGATACGCAGTATTTT. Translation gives CASSSTSVSTDTQYF. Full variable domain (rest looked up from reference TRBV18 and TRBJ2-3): NAGVMQNPRHLVRRRGQEARLRCSPMKGHSHVYWYRQLPEEGLKFMVYLQKENIIDESGMPKERFSAEFPKEGPSILRIQQVVRGDSAAYFCASSSTSVSTDTQYFGPGTRLTVL.

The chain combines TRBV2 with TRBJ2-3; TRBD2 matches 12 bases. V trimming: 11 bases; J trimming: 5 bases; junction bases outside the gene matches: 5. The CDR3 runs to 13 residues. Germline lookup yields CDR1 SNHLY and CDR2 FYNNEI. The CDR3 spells CAGGGLAGDTQYF. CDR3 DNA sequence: TGTGCCGGTGGGGGACTAGCGGGAGATACGCAGTATTTT.